A single T cell receptor (beta chain) is shown here with its context. The antigen remains unidentified. These data originate in a study of T-cell reconstitution after alpha-beta-depleted transplantation in children. Molecular barcoding with unique molecular identifiers was used for the TCRbeta library. TCRdb re-analysed the PCR reads in MiXCR, keeping a single row per CDR3 protein. This table has around 800,000 distinct CDR3 sequences, around 17% appearing once. Findings and limits, study-wide: Alpha-beta T cells present about two months after transplant were reported to originate from several hundred expanded graft clones. Some patients owed their high day-60 TCRbeta diversity to surviving recipient T cells and thymic progenitors. When one year had passed after transplant, most T-cell counts and diversity came from newly produced T cells.

From germline, CDR1 is SGHRS and CDR2 YFSETQ. CDR3 length: 18 amino acids. V trimming: 5 bases; J trimming: 2 bases; junction bases outside the gene matches: 14. This sample comprised PBMCs, mostly from graft donor cells, obtained 360 days after TCRalphabeta/CD19-depleted stem cell transplant. This clonotype was sampled from a male patient younger than 18 who had a stem cell transplant for acute lymphoblastic leukemia, so the T cells may come from the graft donor. The chain couples TRBV5-1 to TRBJ2-7, with 12 bases identical to TRBD1. The DNA for the CDR3 is TGCGCCAGCAGAGCGACCCGGGACAGGGGGCGGATTGCCTACGAGCAGTACTTC. Translated: CASRATRDRGRIAYEQYF.